This T cell receptor (beta chain) was recorded in a study of blood T cell repertoires in COVID-19. For the study at large: The study drew acute and convalescent COVID-19 samples from the United States, Italy and Spain. PBMCs, B-cell-depleted T cells, or T cells were the source of the cDNA or gDNA that made up the material.

Here immunoSEQ multiplex PCR was the method, and the copy in TCRdb shows in-frame clones only, minus some. The data show hundreds of thousands of clones, roughly nine tenths seen once. It was during active infection that Seattle patients were enrolled and then longitudinally followed. The CDR3 runs to 14 residues. CDR1 and CDR2 from the germline V gene are SEHNR and FQNEAQ (reference sequence). The V gene lost 4 bases and the J gene lost 3 bases, with 12 bases spanning the gap. The TCR was taken from a man aged 18-30 years with COVID-19, enrolled during active disease. This sequence joins TRBV7-9 and TRBJ1-2; D unresolved. The specimen sequenced was peripheral blood. The CDR3 is CASSSFVADYGYTF. CDR3 in DNA: TGTGCCAGCAGCTCCTTTGTAGCCGACTATGGCTACACCTTC.